This entry is about one T cell receptor (beta chain). Antigen: not known. These data belong to a study of somatic mutations in cytotoxic T cells in rheumatoid arthritis. On the study more broadly: Using a FACSAria II or Sony SH800, a portion of the V beta antibody-stained T-cell populations were flow-sorted at nearly 100% purity, and among those populations were V beta1+ cells that were then sequenced for TCRB. The study, taken as a whole, reports: Patients with a largest CD8+ clone exceeding 20% of CD8+ cells numbered about an eighth of the roughly 60. With age, CD8+ clonality increased in rheumatoid arthritis patients, whereas no such increase appeared in healthy controls.

Generated by immunoSEQ multiplex PCR, the TCRdb table keeps only in-frame clones and is missing some. The sample contains 13,000 to 15,000 clones, roughly three quarters of which appear only once. The material sequenced was CD8+ T cells sorted from blood. This clonotype was obtained from an adult with rheumatoid arthritis.

As DNA, the CDR3 is TGTGCCAGCAGCTTATTAATGGGCTACGAGCAGTACTTC. As protein: CASSLLMGYEQYF. V usage is TRBV5-5 and J usage is TRBJ2-7; D is unclear. This CDR3 comprises 13 residues. V lost 2 bases to trimming and J lost 3 bases, with 9 bases between them. The germline gives CDR1 SGHKS, CDR2 YYEKEE (reference sequence).